This TCR beta chain is drawn from a study of shared clonotypes between healthy human individuals. Note on this clone: What it binds is unknown.

Sequencing used immunoSEQ multiplex PCR; TCRdb keeps in-frame clones, though not all of them. The sample contains about 700,000 clones, roughly 94% of which appear only once. Study conclusions and caveats: Enrolling few donors narrowed the genetic and exposure-history diversity that was represented. Generation probability values for non-shared clonotypes were lower than those for clonotypes shared by all four donors.

Terminally differentiated effector memory CD45RA+ cells were excluded from the naive CD8 cells, which were CD45RO-negative and positively selected for CCR7. Germline CDR1 reads MDHEN; CDR2 reads SYDVKM. The V end lost 2 bases, the J end lost 3 bases, and 18 bases lay between the germline ends. The CDR3 consists of 17 residues. This clonotype was obtained from a young man in good health. The chain combines TRBV28 with TRBJ2-3, with D uncertain. The sequenced sample consisted of naive CD8+ T cells sorted from blood. CDR3 sequence (DNA): TGTGCCAGCAGTTTAGGACCGAGGCTCTGGAAAACAGATACGCAGTATTTT. The encoded protein is CASSLGPRLWKTDTQYF. The full variable domain, completed using reference TRBV28 and TRBJ2-3, is DVKVTQSSRYLVKRTGEKVFLECVQDMDHENMFWYRQDPGLGLRLIYFSYDVKMKEKGDIPEGYSVSREKKERFSLILESASTNQTSMYLCASSLGPRLWKTDTQYFGPGTRLTVL.